This is a list of T cell receptor beta chains from one sample in a study of Graves' ophthalmopathy and Graves' hyperthyroidism. TCRdb re-derived calls from the multiplex PCR reads in MiXCR, one entry per CDR3 protein. The table has about 500,000 distinct CDR3 sequences, roughly 39% seen once. Sequenced material: peripheral blood or thyroid tissue (not recorded which). The receptors were gathered from an adult man with Graves' hyperthyroidism. CDR3s include the opening cysteine and the closing phenylalanine or tryptophan. A D gene is named only where the DNA matches it firmly. Not all rows give a size; the values are once, few, many and, for expanded clones, a class.

size,V,J,D,DNA,CDR3
NA,TRBV2,TRBJ1-2,NA,TGTGCCAGCAGTGAAGCGCGGGGAGTCTATGGCTACACCTTC,CASSEARGVYGYTF
NA,TRBV7-9,TRBJ1-2,TRBD1,TGTGCCAGCAGTTACAGGGGGAATGGCTACACCTTC,CASSYRGNGYTF
many,TRBV9,TRBJ2-2,TRBD2,TGTGCCAGCAGCGTTGCTAGCGGCACCGGGGAGCTGTTTTTT,CASSVASGTGELFF
NA,TRBV2,TRBJ2-7,TRBD2,TGTGCCAGCAGGCGACTAGCGGGAGAGGCCACCGGGGAGCTGTACTTC,CASRRLAGEATGELYF
NA,TRBV7-2,TRBJ2-2,TRBD1,TGTGCCAGCAGCTTATATCAGGGGGACACCGGGGAGCTGTTTTTT,CASSLYQGDTGELFF
few,TRBV7-2,TRBJ2-3,NA,TGTGCCAGCAGCACCGCTACTAGAACAGATACGCAGTATTTT,CASSTATRTDTQYF
once,TRBV10-3,TRBJ2-7,TRBD1,TGTGCCATCAGTGACAGGGGGCGGTCCTACGAGCAGTACTTC,CAISDRGRSYEQYF
NA,TRBV29-1,TRBJ2-2,NA,TGCAGCGTTGGACAATTCGGCGGGGAGCTGTTTTTT,CSVGQFGGELFF
many,TRBV7-3,TRBJ2-7,TRBD1,TGTGCCAGCAGCTTATCGGGACAGGGAGAGCAGTACTTC,CASSLSGQGEQYF
many,TRBV24-1,TRBJ1-1,NA,TGTGCCACAAAGCAAGCGGATAACACTGAAGCTTTCTTT,CATKQADNTEAFF
once,TRBV2,TRBJ2-7,NA,TGTGCCAGCAGTGAGGGGGCGGGAGAATCCTACGAGCAGTACTTC,CASSEGAGESYEQYF
NA,TRBV10-3,TRBJ2-5,TRBD1,TGTGCCATCAGTGACGCCCCGGGACAGGGAAAAGAGACCCAGTACTTC,CAISDAPGQGKETQYF
NA,TRBV7-3,TRBJ1-2,TRBD1,TGTGCCAGCAGCCCCACAGGGGGAGACGATGGCTACACCTTC,CASSPTGGDDGYTF
NA,TRBV10-2,TRBJ2-5,TRBD2,TGCGCCAGCAGTGAGTCGCGGGGGAGACTAGCGGGCTTGCAAGAGACCCAGTACTTC,CASSESRGRLAGLQETQYF
NA,TRBV10-3,TRBJ2-2,TRBD2,TGTGCCAGCAGCCCAACGGGGACTAGGGGCGAGGGGGAGCTGGTTTTT,CASSPTGTRGEGELVF
many,TRBV6-5,TRBJ1-6,TRBD1,TGTGCCAGCGCCTCGGGACAGTATGTTTCCTATAATTCACCCCTCCACTTT,CASASGQYVSYNSPLHF
NA,TRBV7-9,TRBJ1-1,NA,TGTGCCAGCAGCTGGGCTGGAACTGAAGCTTTCTTT,CASSWAGTEAFF
NA,TRBV7-8,TRBJ2-2,NA,TGTGCCAGCAGCTTAATTGCGAGGGACTTGAACACCGGGGAGCTGTTTTTT,CASSLIARDLNTGELFF
few,TRBV4-1,TRBJ1-4,TRBD1,TGCGCCAGCAGCCAAGTCAGGGGGCGGGAAAAACTGTTTTTT,CASSQVRGREKLFF